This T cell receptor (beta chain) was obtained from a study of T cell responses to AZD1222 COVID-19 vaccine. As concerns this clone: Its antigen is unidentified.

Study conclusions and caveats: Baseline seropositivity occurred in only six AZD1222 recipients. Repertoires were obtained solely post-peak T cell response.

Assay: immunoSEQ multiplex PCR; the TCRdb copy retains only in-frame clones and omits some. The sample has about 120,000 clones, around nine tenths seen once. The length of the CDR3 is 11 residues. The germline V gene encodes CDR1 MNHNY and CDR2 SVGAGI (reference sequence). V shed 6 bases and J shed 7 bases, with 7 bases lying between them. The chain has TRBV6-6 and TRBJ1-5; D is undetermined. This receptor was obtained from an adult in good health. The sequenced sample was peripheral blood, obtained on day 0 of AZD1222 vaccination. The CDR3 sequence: CASSPGQPQHF. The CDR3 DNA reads TGTGCCAGCAGCCCTGGACAGCCCCAGCATTTT.